The clone carrying this TCR beta chain has only a few counts. Its antigen remains unidentified. 60 Vbeta and 13 Jbeta primers were used in PCR. TCRdb's copy holds only in-frame clones and misses some; the assay was immunoSEQ multiplex PCR. The sample consists of roughly 280,000 clones, about 66% of them appearing once. Trimming stripped 1 base from V and 6 bases from J, with 19 bases between. The CDR3 loop spans 17 amino acids. Germline V gives CDR1 KGHSH, CDR2 LQKENI. The data were taken from a study of cytomegalovirus exposure and HLA in healthy donors. Study-level results: Both high specificity and high sensitivity reportedly marked the classifier's diagnosis of cytomegalovirus status. A list of approximately 160 TCR beta chains associated with cytomegalovirus was given. Later, an analysis found that common viral pathogens appeared to be linked with several of the most significant clusters.

The chain has TRBV18 and TRBJ2-1; D possibly corresponds to TRBD2 (5 bases). Sequences were obtained from PBMCs. The clonotype originates from a female donor in good health and CMV-seronegative. The CDR3 spells CASSPLPDGSPFNEQFF. In nucleotides, the CDR3 is TGTGCCAGCTCACCACTCCCAGATGGGAGTCCCTTCAATGAGCAGTTCTTC.